These 21 T cell receptor beta chains were sequenced from one sample in a study of T cell repertoires in cytomegalovirus infection. TCRdb re-called the reads with MiXCR, one entry per CDR3 protein. The sample holds approximately 180,000 distinct CDR3 sequences, around 20% seen once. Sequenced: PBMCs. Source of these receptors: a human donor in good health (CMV status not recorded). Some clones in this sample may be carry-over from other donors' samples.

This clonotype showed up just a few times. This rearrangement joins TRBV6-5 to TRBJ1-6; 9 nucleotides line up with TRBD1. V lost 8 bases and J lost 6; bases outside the gene matches: 8. The germline V gene encodes CDR1 MNHEY and CDR2 SVGAGI. The CDR3 length is 15 residues. The CDR3 sequence is CASQRTGDINSPLHF. CDR3 DNA: TGTGCCAGCCAAAGGACAGGGGACATTAATTCACCCCTCCACTTT.

This clonotype was seen more than once but under ten times. The V gene is TRBV19, the J gene TRBJ1-3; tentative D call: TRBD1 (5 bases). The CDR3 contains 16 residues. Trimming cost V 6 bases and J 1 base, with 16 bases left between them. Per the germline V gene, CDR1 is LNHDA and CDR2 is SQIVND (reference sequence). In DNA, the CDR3 is TGTGCCAGTAGATCCGGGACTTTGAAATCTGGAAACACCATATATTTT. It translates to CASRSGTLKSGNTIYF.

This clonotype was detected ten times or more. J is TRBJ2-1 and V is TRBV12-5, with 7 bases lining up with TRBD1. V was pared by 5 bases and J by 5 bases, with 15 bases of the junction left unmatched. The V gene's germline CDR1 is LGHNT and CDR2 FRNRAP. The CDR3 has 17 amino acids. CDR3 DNA: TGTGCTAGTGGTCCACTAAAAACAGGGGACCTGAACAATGAGCAGTTCTTC. It translates to CASGPLKTGDLNNEQFF. Supplemented by reference TRBV12-5 and TRBJ2-1, the full variable domain reads DARVTQTPRHKVTEMGQEVTMRCQPILGHNTVFWYRQTMMQGLELLAYFRNRAPLDDSGMPKDRFSAEMPDATLATLKIQPSEPRDSAVYFCASGPLKTGDLNNEQFFGPGTRLTVL.

This clonotype was counted ten times or more. Here the CDR3 DNA reads TGTGCCAGCCGGCGGACTAGCGGGAGCTACACCGGGGAGCTGTTTTTT. This translates into CASRRTSGSYTGELFF. The chain employs TRBV7-2 and TRBJ2-2, with 13 bases aligning to TRBD2. V trimming: 8 bases; J trimming: 3 bases; junction bases outside the gene matches: 6. This CDR3 is 16 amino acids long. In germline, CDR1 is SGHTA, CDR2 FQGNSA. Combining the CDR3 with reference TRBV7-2 and TRBJ2-2 gives the whole variable domain GAGVSQSPSNKVTEKGKDVELRCDPISGHTALYWYRQSLGQGLEFLIYFQGNSAPDKSGLPSDRFSAERTGGSVSTLTIQRTQQEDSAVYLCASRRTSGSYTGELFFGEGSRLTVL.

This clonotype has just one count. The rearrangement joins TRBV20-1 to TRBJ2-7; 9 bases are shared with TRBD1. Looked up from germline, CDR1 is DFQATT and CDR2 is SNEGSKA (reference sequence). The V and J ends lost 5 bases and 0 bases, in that order; junction bases with no gene match: 8. The CDR3 is made up of 15 amino acids. The CDR3 sequence is CSAGHGQGFSYEQYF. CDR3 DNA sequence: TGCAGTGCTGGCCATGGACAGGGGTTCTCCTACGAGCAGTACTTC.

This clonotype was counted between two and nine times. This sequence joins TRBV25-1 and TRBJ2-3; no clear D. The CDR3 length is 11 residues. V lost 7 bases and J 6 bases, leaving 8 bases between the germline ends. The germline CDR1 and CDR2 sequences are MGHDK and SYGVNS. CDR3 amino acids: CASTLGDTQYF. The CDR3 DNA follows: TGTGCCAGCACCCTGGGGGATACGCAGTATTTT.

Sample share makes this clonotype medium-sized. This chain uses TRBV11-3 with TRBJ2-1; the match to TRBD1 covers 7 bases. CDR3 length: 13 amino acids. From germline, CDR1 is SGHNT and CDR2 YENEEA. J was trimmed by 8 bases and V by 5 bases; bases with no gene match: 6. The CDR3 is CASSPGQGDEQFF. In nucleotides, the CDR3 is TGTGCCAGCAGCCCAGGGCAGGGGGATGAGCAGTTCTTC. Looking up the rest from reference TRBV11-3 and TRBJ2-1 gives the full variable domain: EAGVVQSPRYKIIEKKQPVAFWCNPISGHNTLYWYLQNLGQGPELLIRYENEEAVDDSQLPKDRFSAERLKGVDSTLKIQPAELGDSAVYLCASSPGQGDEQFFGPGTRLTVL.

The V gene is TRBV30, the J gene TRBJ1-2; D is perhaps TRBD1 (5 bases). Trimming cost V 6 bases and J 8 bases, with 25 bases left between them. There are 15 residues in the CDR3. Germline-derived CDR1 and CDR2 are GTSNPN and SVGIG (reference sequence). The CDR3 DNA follows: TGTGCCTGCCTCCTTCAGCCGGGGGAGATTCGCGGCTACACCTTC. Its protein product is CACLLQPGEIRGYTF.

As regards this clonotype: A read error may be the cause here, since a much bigger clone is one base away. V gene TRBV7-3 combines with J gene TRBJ2-1; 9 nucleotides line up with TRBD1. CDR1 and CDR2 from the germline V gene are SGHTA and FQGTGA. The CDR3 runs 15 residues. CDR3 loop: CANSFGQGRDNEQFF. The CDR3 nucleotides read TGTGCCAACAGCTTCGGACAGGGGCGGGACAATGAGCAGTTCTTC.

This chain uses TRBV7-3 with TRBJ2-7; tentatively, D is TRBD1 (6 bases). V was trimmed by 1 base and J by 6 bases, leaving 16 bases between them. The CDR3 contains 15 residues. CDR1 is SGHTA, CDR2 FQGTGA, per germline. The CDR3 here is CASSLKQGWSSEQYF. The CDR3 nucleotides are TGTGCCAGCAGCTTAAAACAGGGATGGTCCAGCGAGCAGTACTTC.

J is TRBJ2-1 and V is TRBV29-1; D possibly matches TRBD1 or TRBD2 (5 bases each). Germline-derived CDR1 and CDR2 are SQVTM and ANQGSEA. Trimming took off 8 bases at V and 2 bases at J, with 13 bases between the two ends. The CDR3 is 13 amino acids. CDR3 region: CSTQPGPYNEQFF. In DNA form, the CDR3 reads TGCAGCACCCAACCGGGACCCTACAATGAGCAGTTCTTC.

The chain combines TRBV29-1 with TRBJ2-4, with D uncertain. V gave up 6 bases and J gave up 0 bases, with 12 bases separating them. Germline assignment: CDR1 SQVTM and CDR2 ANQGSEA. This CDR3 region has 14 residues. This CDR3 reads CSVRQELAKNIQYF. CDR3 sequence (DNA): TGCAGCGTAAGGCAGGAACTAGCCAAAAACATTCAGTACTTC.

The rearrangement links TRBV6-2 or TRBV6-3 to TRBJ2-7; D not certain. The CDR3 contains 12 residues. Per the germline V gene, CDR1 is MNHEY and CDR2 is SVGEGT. Between the trimmed V and J ends, which lost 6 bases and 1 base, there was a span of 7 bases. The CDR3 here is CASSHVSYEQYF. The CDR3 nucleotides are TGTGCCAGCAGCCACGTGTCCTACGAGCAGTACTTC.

This chain connects TRBV7-8 to TRBJ1-1; no definite D call. V lost 1 base and J 11 bases, leaving 14 bases between the germline ends. Germline loops: CDR1 SGHVS, CDR2 FQNEAQ. The CDR3 extends over 13 amino acids. CDR3 coding DNA: TGTGCCAGCAGCTTAGACACATTAAATACGGCTTTCTTT. Translated: CASSLDTLNTAFF. The variable domain in full, completed from reference TRBV7-8 and TRBJ1-1, reads GAGVSQSPRYKVAKRGQDVALRCDPISGHVSLFWYQQALGQGPEFLTYFQNEAQLDKSGLPSDRFFAERPEGSVSTLKIQRTQQEDSAVYLCASSLDTLNTAFFGQGTRLTVV.

This rearrangement joins TRBV7-9 to TRBJ2-3; either TRBD1 or TRBD2 may fit D (5 bases each). The CDR3 covers 14 residues. Per germline, CDR1 SEHNR and CDR2 FQNEAQ (reference sequence). Trimming took 5 bases from V and 5 from J, leaving 14 bases between them. Here the CDR3 reads CASSPGTPGDTQYF. CDR3 bases: TGTGCCAGCAGCCCCGGGACCCCAGGAGATACGCAGTATTTT.

V gene TRBV12-3 or TRBV12-4 combines with J gene TRBJ1-2, with D hard to call. The CDR3 totals 13 residues. Trimming shortened V by 3 bases and J by 3 bases, and 8 bases separated the two germline ends. This CDR3 is CASSFLGDYGYTF. The CDR3 region has the DNA TGTGCCAGCAGTTTTCTCGGGGACTATGGCTACACCTTC.

This clonotype was detected only a few times. The chain recombines TRBV18 with TRBJ2-7; maybe TRBD1 (6 bases). Germline lookup yields CDR1 KGHSH and CDR2 LQKENI. Deletions cut 5 bases from V and 3 bases from J, with 11 bases between. The CDR3 length is 13 residues. CDR3 region: CASSSQGYYEQYF. The DNA of the CDR3 is TGTGCCAGCTCATCACAGGGTTACTACGAGCAGTACTTC. Variable domain in full (rest from reference TRBV18 and TRBJ2-7): NAGVMQNPRHLVRRRGQEARLRCSPMKGHSHVYWYRQLPEEGLKFMVYLQKENIIDESGMPKERFSAEFPKEGPSILRIQQVVRGDSAAYFCASSSQGYYEQYFGPGTRLTVT.

As for this clonotype: One junction end does not reproduce the germline sequence, and a read error may be involved. This rearrangement joins TRBV19 to TRBJ1-6, with D possibly being TRBD1 (6 bases). CDR3 length: 17 amino acids. Germline lookup yields CDR1 LNHDA and CDR2 SQIVND (reference sequence). The CDR3 loop reads CASSLYRPDSHNSPHHF. The CDR3 nucleotides are TGTGCCAGTAGTCTTTACCGTCCGGACAGCCATAATTCACCCCACCACTTT.

The chain carries TRBV5-1 and TRBJ2-7; no definite D call. With 0 bases removed from V and 4 bases from J, the gap between germline ends came to 8 bases. The CDR3 totals 13 residues. In germline, CDR1 is SGHRS, CDR2 YFSETQ. CDR3 DNA: TGCGCCAGCAGCTTGGAATCCGGTTACGAGCAGTACTTC. Translating gives CASSLESGYEQYF. Full variable domain (rest looked up from reference TRBV5-1 and TRBJ2-7): KAGVTQTPRYLIKTRGQQVTLSCSPISGHRSVSWYQQTPGQGLQFLFEYFSETQRNKGNFPGRFSGRQFSNSRSEMNVSTLELGDSALYLCASSLESGYEQYFGPGTRLTVT.

A few counts support this clonotype. The chain links TRBV19 to TRBJ2-1; 13 bases agree with TRBD2. CDR1 LNHDA and CDR2 SQIVND come from the germline V gene (reference sequence). The ends lost 10 bases at V and 10 bases at J; junction bases unmatched: 7. This CDR3 is 13 amino acids long. The CDR3 DNA follows: TGTGCCACCTCAGGGACTAGCGGGATCGAGCAGTTCTTC. Translating it yields CATSGTSGIEQFF.

A remark on this clonotype: A much larger clone lies a single base off, so this may be a read error. The V call is TRBV6-6, the J call TRBJ1-2; D ambiguous. Germline loops: CDR1 MNHNY, CDR2 SVGAGI (reference sequence). CDR3 size: 14 residues. The CDR3 DNA follows: TGTGCCAGCAGTGTGTCTTACGTCTCCTCGGGCTTCACCTTC. This codes for CASSVSYVSSGFTF.